This T cell receptor beta chain was sequenced for a study of technical replicates of blood from a few donors. Profiled with immunoSEQ multiplex PCR; TCRdb holds only in-frame clones, not every one. This sample carries about 81,000 clones, around four fifths of them seen once, and the ten largest clones take 3% to 4.5%. Unmatched junction bases numbered 7, after V lost 4 bases and J lost 5 bases. CDR3 length equals 14 residues. Germline V lookup: CDR1 KGHSH, CDR2 LQKENI. The sample holds many counts of this clone. J is TRBJ2-7 and V is TRBV18, with TRBD1 matching 8 bases. Specimen: PBMCs. The TCR comes from a human donor in good health. Some clones in this sample may be carry-over from other donors' samples. As DNA, the CDR3 is TGTGCCAGCTCACACCGGACAGGGCGGGACGAGCAGTACTTC. Translating it yields CASSHRTGRDEQYF.